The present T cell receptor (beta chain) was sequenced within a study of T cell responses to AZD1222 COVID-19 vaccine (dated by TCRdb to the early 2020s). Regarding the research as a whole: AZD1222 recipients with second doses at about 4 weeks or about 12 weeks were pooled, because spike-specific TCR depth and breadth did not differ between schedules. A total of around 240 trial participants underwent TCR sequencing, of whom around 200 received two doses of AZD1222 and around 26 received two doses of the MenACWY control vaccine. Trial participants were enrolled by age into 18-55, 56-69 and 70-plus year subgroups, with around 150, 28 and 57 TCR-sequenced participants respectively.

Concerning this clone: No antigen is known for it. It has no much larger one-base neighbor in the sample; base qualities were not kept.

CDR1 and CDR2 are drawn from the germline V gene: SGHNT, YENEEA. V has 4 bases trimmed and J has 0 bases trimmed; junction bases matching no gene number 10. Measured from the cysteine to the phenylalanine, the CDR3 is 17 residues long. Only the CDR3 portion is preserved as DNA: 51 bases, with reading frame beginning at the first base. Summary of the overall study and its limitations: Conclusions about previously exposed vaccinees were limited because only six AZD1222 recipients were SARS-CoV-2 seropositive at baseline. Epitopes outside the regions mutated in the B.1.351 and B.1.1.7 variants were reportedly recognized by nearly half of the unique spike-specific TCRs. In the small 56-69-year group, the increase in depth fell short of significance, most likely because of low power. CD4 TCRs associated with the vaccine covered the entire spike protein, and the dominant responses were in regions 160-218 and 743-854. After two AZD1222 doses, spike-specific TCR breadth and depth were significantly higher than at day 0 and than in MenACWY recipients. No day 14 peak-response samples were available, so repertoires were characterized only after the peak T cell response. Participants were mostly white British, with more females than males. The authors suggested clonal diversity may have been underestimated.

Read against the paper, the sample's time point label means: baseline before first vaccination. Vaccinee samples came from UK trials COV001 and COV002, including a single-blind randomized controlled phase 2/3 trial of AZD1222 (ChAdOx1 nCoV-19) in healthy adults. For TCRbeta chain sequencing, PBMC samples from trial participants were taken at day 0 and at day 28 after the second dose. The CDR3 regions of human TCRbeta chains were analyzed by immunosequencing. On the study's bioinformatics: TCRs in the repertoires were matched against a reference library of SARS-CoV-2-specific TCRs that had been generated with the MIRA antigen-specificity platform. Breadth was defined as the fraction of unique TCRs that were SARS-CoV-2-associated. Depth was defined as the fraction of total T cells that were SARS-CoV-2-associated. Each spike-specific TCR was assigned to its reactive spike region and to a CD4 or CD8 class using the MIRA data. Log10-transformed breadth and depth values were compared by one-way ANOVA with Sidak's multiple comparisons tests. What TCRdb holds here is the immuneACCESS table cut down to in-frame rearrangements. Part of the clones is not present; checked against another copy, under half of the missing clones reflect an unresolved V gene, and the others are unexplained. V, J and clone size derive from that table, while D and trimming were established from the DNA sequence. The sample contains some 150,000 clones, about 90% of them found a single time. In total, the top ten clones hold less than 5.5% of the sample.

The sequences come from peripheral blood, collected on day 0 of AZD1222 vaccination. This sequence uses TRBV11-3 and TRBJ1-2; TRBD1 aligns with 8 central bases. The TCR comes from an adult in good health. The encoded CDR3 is CASSSKGQALANYGYTF. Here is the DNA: TGTGCCAGCAGCTCGAAGGGACAGGCCTTAGCTAACTATGGCTACACCTTC.